This entry lists 18 T cell receptor beta chains sequenced from one sample in a study of vaccination and CD4 T cells after COVID-19. Treatment of the sample: 10-day PBMC culture with coronavirus spike peptide pools or control peptides (ViraFEST assay). These receptors have no identified antigens. An Oncomine TCR Beta short-read assay was used to sequence the DNA from cultured CD4+ T cells. Each CDR3 protein is one row after TCRdb ran MiXCR on the PCR reads. This repertoire shows around 10,000 distinct CDR3 sequences, less than 40% found once; its top ten account for roughly 30%. Source material: cultured CD4+ T cells from blood. These receptors all stem from a human donor with COVID-19.

The J gene is TRBJ2-3, the V gene TRBV19; either TRBD1 or TRBD2 may fit D (6 bases each). The CDR3 is 16 amino acids. Germline CDR1 is LNHDA and CDR2 is SQIVND (reference sequence). V gave up 5 bases and J gave up 2 bases, with 17 bases separating them. This CDR3 is CASSAFLGGPTDTQYF. The CDR3, as DNA: TGTGCCAGTAGTGCTTTTTTGGGGGGCCCCACAGATACGCAGTATTTT. Based on the CDR3 plus reference TRBV19 and TRBJ2-3, the full variable domain is DGGITQSPKYLFRKEGQNVTLSCEQNLNHDAMYWYRQDPGQGLRLIYYSQIVNDFQKGDIAEGYSVSREKKESFPLTVTSAQKNPTAFYLCASSAFLGGPTDTQYFGPGTRLTVL.

In its sample, this clonotype was seen a few times. The chain joins TRBV30 to TRBJ2-7; D possibly corresponds to TRBD1 (5 bases). The CDR3 is made up of 13 amino acids. CDR1 and CDR2 (germline): GTSNPN, SVGIG (reference sequence). V lost 4 bases and J lost 5, with 15 bases in between. CDR3 loop: CAWTIQGTHEQYF. The DNA of the CDR3 is TGTGCCTGGACCATCCAGGGTACGCACGAGCAGTACTTC. The full variable domain, its missing parts supplied by reference TRBV30 and TRBJ2-7, is SQTIHQWPATLVQPVGSPLSLECTVEGTSNPNLYWYRQAAGRGLQLLFYSVGIGQISSEVPQNLSASRPQDRQFILSSKKLLLSDSGFYLCAWTIQGTHEQYFGPGTRLTVT.

The chain has TRBV19 and TRBJ1-4; no reliable D call. This CDR3 has 14 amino acids. Trimming removed 5 bases from V and 8 bases from J, with 15 bases in between. Looked up from germline, CDR1 is LNHDA and CDR2 is SQIVND (reference sequence). CDR3 DNA sequence: TGTGCCAGTAGTTCCCAGGTGGCGGGAGAAAAACTGTTTTTT. Protein: CASSSQVAGEKLFF.

The J gene is TRBJ1-1, the V gene TRBV7-9; D possibly corresponds to TRBD1 (5 bases). V gave up 3 bases and J gave up 0 bases, with 11 bases separating them. The CDR3 has 15 amino acids. From germline, CDR1 is SEHNR and CDR2 FQNEAQ (reference sequence). In DNA form, the CDR3 reads TGTGCCAGCAGCTTCCAACCGACAGTGAACACTGAAGCTTTCTTT. Protein sequence: CASSFQPTVNTEAFF.

This clonotype was seen a few times. The chain combines TRBV6-7 with TRBJ2-4; TRBD2 might be the D (6 bases). TRBV6-7 is filed as an ORF, its function uncertain. The CDR3 spans 15 residues. V shed 6 bases and J shed 0 bases, with 12 bases lying between them. CDR3 DNA: TGTGCCAGCAGCCACGGGAGACTAGCCAAAAACATTCAGTACTTC. Protein sequence: CASSHGRLAKNIQYF.

The gene calls are TRBV2 and TRBJ1-2, with TRBD1 as a possible D gene (6 bases). The CDR3 is made up of 13 amino acids. Trimming removed 6 bases from V and 7 bases from J, with 15 bases in between. Per the germline V gene, CDR1 is SNHLY and CDR2 is FYNNEI. The CDR3 sequence: CASRGGGKGGYTF. The CDR3 DNA reads TGTGCCAGCAGGGGAGGGGGAAAGGGTGGCTACACCTTC.

The gene calls are TRBV11-2 and TRBJ2-3; D remains unclear. This CDR3 has 16 residues. V gave up 2 bases and J gave up 4 bases, with 16 bases separating them. From germline, CDR1 is SGHAT and CDR2 FQNNGV. The CDR3 DNA is TGTGCCAGCAGCTTAAATCTCCGGGCATTCGCAGATACGCAGTATTTT. Its translation: CASSLNLRAFADTQYF.

Of note for this clonotype: Mismatch with germline at one junction end may stem from a read error. The gene calls are TRBV7-3 and TRBJ2-3; no firm D call. Germline-derived CDR1 and CDR2 are SGHTA and FQGTGA. The CDR3 sequence is 16 residues long. The CDR3 protein is CASSPQDGSSIDTQYF. CDR3 DNA sequence: TGTGCCAGCAGCCCCCAGGACGGATCCAGCATAGATACGCAGTATTTT. The full variable domain, its missing parts supplied by reference TRBV7-3 and TRBJ2-3, is GAGVSQTPSNKVTEKGKYVELRCDPISGHTALYWYRQSLGQGPEFLIYFQGTGAADDSGLPNDRFFAVRPEGSVSTLKIQRTERGDSAVYLCASSPQDGSSIDTQYFGPGTRLTVL.

The chain has TRBV10-3 and TRBJ1-2, with a possible D match to TRBD1 (5 bases). Trimming left V 7 bases short and J 4 bases short, with 10 bases between. CDR1 is ENHRY, CDR2 SYGVKD, per germline. The CDR3 runs to 12 residues. The chain's CDR3 is CAITKDSYGYTF. CDR3 nucleotides: TGTGCCATCACCAAAGACAGCTATGGCTACACCTTC.

This clonotype was picked up a small number of times. The chain links TRBV7-9 to TRBJ2-1, with D maybe TRBD2 (5 bases). Germline V gene sequence: CDR1 SEHNR, CDR2 FQNEAQ (reference sequence). Trimming took off 5 bases at V and 8 bases at J, with 13 bases between the two ends. The CDR3 extends over 13 amino acids. In DNA form, the CDR3 reads TGTGCCAGCAGCACAACCCGGGGAGATGAGCAGTTCTTC. It yields the protein CASSTTRGDEQFF.

J is TRBJ1-5 and V is TRBV28, with D hard to call. The CDR3 sequence is 18 residues long. Germline V CDR1 and CDR2: MDHEN, SYDVKM. V was trimmed by 5 bases and J by 0 bases, leaving 20 bases between them. The CDR3 nucleotides are TGTGCCAGCAGTCTACCGGAACAGATAGTAAATAGCAATCAGCCCCAGCATTTT. The encoded protein is CASSLPEQIVNSNQPQHF.

This rearrangement joins TRBV18 to TRBJ2-7; D is undetermined. The CDR3 is 17 amino acids. V gave up 2 bases and J gave up 0 bases, with 17 bases separating them. Germline CDR1 is KGHSH and CDR2 is LQKENI. This CDR3 is CASSPGLRTLPSYEQYF. In DNA form, the CDR3 reads TGTGCCAGCTCACCAGGGCTTAGAACCCTCCCCTCCTACGAGCAGTACTTC.

This chain joins TRBV18 and TRBJ1-6, with 7 bases identical to TRBD1. This CDR3 region has 15 residues. V lost 3 bases and J lost 8; bases outside the gene matches: 7. Germline assignment: CDR1 KGHSH and CDR2 LQKENI. CDR3 amino acids: CASSPNQGVDSPLHF. The CDR3 coding sequence is TGTGCCAGCTCACCGAACCAGGGGGTTGATTCACCCCTCCACTTT.

This clonotype was picked up a small number of times. V gene TRBV10-3 combines with J gene TRBJ2-1; 11 nucleotides align to TRBD2. Per the germline V gene, CDR1 is ENHRY and CDR2 is SYGVKD. J lost 4 bases, V lost 4 bases, and 3 bases had no gene match. The CDR3 runs 15 residues. The DNA of the CDR3 is TGTGCCATCAGTGCGTCTAGCGGGGGGTACAATGAGCAGTTCTTC. Its protein product is CAISASSGGYNEQFF.

This clonotype appeared a few times. V gene TRBV19 combines with J gene TRBJ2-1, with 8 positions matching TRBD1. The CDR3 covers 14 residues. With 6 bases clipped from V and 6 bases from J, the junction kept 7 bases outside the gene matches. Looked up from germline, CDR1 is LNHDA and CDR2 is SQIVND (reference sequence). CDR3 in amino acids: CASSRDRFLNEQFF. The CDR3 coding sequence is TGTGCCAGTAGCCGGGACAGGTTTCTCAATGAGCAGTTCTTC.

By sample share, this clonotype is medium-sized. The V and J genes are TRBV20-1 and TRBJ1-2; D might be TRBD1 (6 bases). Trimming removed 5 bases from V and 5 bases from J, with 15 bases in between. The V gene's germline CDR1 is DFQATT and CDR2 SNEGSKA (reference sequence). This CDR3 is 13 amino acids long. CDR3: CSAPRGLLYGYTF. DNA for the CDR3: TGCAGTGCTCCCCGGGGGCTGCTATATGGCTACACCTTC.

This clonotype was picked up a small number of times. V and J are TRBV6-5 and TRBJ1-2; D not resolved. The CDR3 runs to 14 residues. CDR1 and CDR2 (germline): MNHEY, SVGAGI. The V end lost 0 bases, the J end lost 2 bases, and 7 bases lay between the germline ends. The CDR3: CASSYSVGNYGYTF. DNA of the CDR3: TGTGCCAGCAGTTACTCGGTAGGGAACTATGGCTACACCTTC.

This clonotype has only a few counts. This chain links TRBV7-9 with TRBJ1-5, with D uncertain. The CDR3 has 14 amino acids. Germline V lookup: CDR1 SEHNR, CDR2 FQNEAQ (reference sequence). V was clipped by 1 base and J by 1 base, with 5 bases between them. CDR3 region: CASSLEASNQPQHF. Written as DNA, the CDR3 is TGTGCCAGCAGCTTAGAAGCAAGCAATCAGCCCCAGCATTTT.